These 17 T cell receptor beta chains were sequenced from one sample in a study of blood T cell repertoires in COVID-19. Data came from immunoSEQ multiplex PCR; TCRdb stores just in-frame clones and leaves some out. Of hundreds of thousands of clones in the sample, roughly 87% were seen once. The specimen sequenced was PBMCs or T cells enriched from blood (not recorded which). These receptors were obtained from a woman younger than 45 who had recovered from COVID-19.

This chain uses TRBV18 with TRBJ2-5; D perhaps matches TRBD1 (6 bases). V was pared by 2 bases and J by 3 bases, with 16 bases between. CDR3 size: 16 residues. Germline loops: CDR1 KGHSH, CDR2 LQKENI. Here the CDR3 DNA reads TGTGCCAGCTCACCATCGGTCGCAGGGGAAAAAGAGACCCAGTACTTC. Residues: CASSPSVAGEKETQYF.

The genes are TRBV28 and TRBJ1-6, with 10 bases that match TRBD1. The CDR3 has 15 residues. V shed 6 bases, J shed 6 bases, and the junction held 5 bases outside the gene matches. The germline V gene has CDR1 MDHEN and CDR2 SYDVKM. The CDR3 coding sequence is TGTGCCAGCAGAAGACAGGGGGCGAGTAATTCACCCCTCCACTTT. It is translated as CASRRQGASNSPLHF. Full variable domain (missing parts from reference TRBV28 and TRBJ1-6): DVKVTQSSRYLVKRTGEKVFLECVQDMDHENMFWYRQDPGLGLRLIYFSYDVKMKEKGDIPEGYSVSREKKERFSLILESASTNQTSMYLCASRRQGASNSPLHFGNGTRLTVT.

The V gene is TRBV25-1, the J gene TRBJ2-1; the match to TRBD2 covers 7 bases. The CDR3 contains 14 residues. Per the germline V gene, CDR1 is MGHDK and CDR2 is SYGVNS. Trimming took 3 bases from V and 2 from J; bases not matched to a gene: 1. The DNA for the CDR3 is TGTGCCAGCAGTGAGACTAGCACCTACAATGAGCAGTTCTTC. Translated, it gives CASSETSTYNEQFF.

The J gene is TRBJ2-2, the V gene TRBV28; D may be TRBD2 (5 bases). V shed 7 bases and J shed 1 base, with 10 bases lying between them. This CDR3 region has 14 residues. Germline CDR1 is MDHEN and CDR2 is SYDVKM. DNA of the CDR3: TGTGCCAGCACCGAACGGGGGAACACCGGGGAGCTGTTTTTT. As protein: CASTERGNTGELFF.

This clone was counted once. The rearrangement joins TRBV5-8 to TRBJ1-2, with D uncertain. V shed 1 base and J shed 5 bases, with 9 bases lying between them. Germline CDR1 is SGHTS and CDR2 is YDEGEE. CDR3 length equals 13 residues. The CDR3 DNA reads as TGTGCCAGCAGCTTGAGGAGCTTATATGGCTACACCTTC. It is translated as CASSLRSLYGYTF.

The chain carries TRBV9 and TRBJ2-3; D gene uncertain. The germline V gene encodes CDR1 SGDLS and CDR2 YYNGEE. V was trimmed by 0 bases and J by 2 bases, leaving 10 bases between them. The CDR3 length is 15 residues. The CDR3 DNA reads TGTGCCAGCAGCGTAGAAGCACTTACCACAGATACGCAGTATTTT. This gives the protein CASSVEALTTDTQYF.

CDR3 nucleotides: TGTGCCAGCAGGGATAGGGGCAATGAGCAGTTCTTC. Its translation is CASRDRGNEQFF. This sequence joins TRBV2 and TRBJ2-1; D possibly corresponds to TRBD1 (5 bases). Trimming removed 6 bases at V and 6 bases at J, with 9 bases between. CDR3 length equals 12 residues. Germline CDR1 SNHLY, CDR2 FYNNEI.

This clone was counted only a few times. V and J are TRBV6-5 and TRBJ1-1; TRBD1 agrees at 7 bases. Germline loops: CDR1 MNHEY, CDR2 SVGAGI. The CDR3 runs 14 residues. The J segment lost 5 bases and the V segment lost 7 bases, leaving 10 bases of the junction unmatched. In DNA, the CDR3 is TGTGCCAGCAAAGTTAGGGGGCGAGGTACTGAAGCTTTCTTT. Residues: CASKVRGRGTEAFF.

The chain is built from TRBV7-6 and TRBJ2-7; D is perhaps TRBD2 (6 bases). CDR3 length: 13 amino acids. The V end lost 5 bases, the J end lost 3 bases, and 11 bases lay between the germline ends. Germline assignment: CDR1 SGHVS and CDR2 FNYEAQ. The CDR3 DNA is TGTGCCAGCAGCCTCAGACTAGACTACGAGCAGTACTTC. Translating gives CASSLRLDYEQYF.

The rearrangement links TRBV25-1 to TRBJ2-1; 13 bases map to TRBD2. Germline loops: CDR1 MGHDK, CDR2 SYGVNS. Losses at the gene ends were 5 bases for V and 4 bases for J; bases not matched to a gene: 5. The CDR3 loop spans 16 amino acids. CDR3 in DNA: TGTGCCAGCAGTCTACGACTAGCGGGGGGTTACAATGAGCAGTTCTTC. Translating gives CASSLRLAGGYNEQFF.

J is TRBJ1-2 and V is TRBV6-2 or TRBV6-3; 7 bases fit TRBD1. This CDR3 has 17 amino acids. The ends lost 0 bases at V and 4 bases at J; junction bases unmatched: 11. Germline-derived CDR1 and CDR2 are MNHEY and SVGEGT. The DNA of the CDR3 is TGTGCCAGCAGTTACTCGAGGGACAGTCTATACTCCTATGGCTACACCTTC. Protein sequence: CASSYSRDSLYSYGYTF.

This chain uses TRBV7-9 with TRBJ2-2, with D possibly being TRBD1 (5 bases). Germline loops: CDR1 SEHNR, CDR2 FQNEAQ (reference sequence). The CDR3 length is 16 residues. V gave up 4 bases and J gave up 1 base, with 13 bases separating them. CDR3 nucleotides: TGTGCCAGCAGCTCTAGGGGTCCGGTGAACACCGGGGAGCTGTTTTTT. It codes for CASSSRGPVNTGELFF. Looking up the rest from reference TRBV7-9 and TRBJ2-2 gives the full variable domain: DTGVSQNPRHKITKRGQNVTFRCDPISEHNRLYWYRQTLGQGPEFLTYFQNEAQLEKSRLLSDRFSAERPKGSFSTLEIQRTEQGDSAMYLCASSSRGPVNTGELFFGEGSRLTVL.

This clone was picked up a small number of times. This chain connects TRBV7-2 to TRBJ1-4; no clear D. The CDR3 is made up of 14 amino acids. The germline V and J ends were trimmed by 5 bases and 8 bases, with 15 bases remaining between them. CDR1 is SGHTA and CDR2 is FQGNSA in the germline V gene. CDR3 DNA: TGTGCCAGCAGCGGTGAGGCCAACGGGGAAAAACTGTTTTTT. It encodes CASSGEANGEKLFF.

The V gene is TRBV28, the J gene TRBJ1-2; a possible D gene is TRBD1 (5 bases). The V and J ends lost 3 bases and 0 bases respectively, with 11 bases between them. CDR3 length: 15 residues. Per the germline V gene, CDR1 is MDHEN and CDR2 is SYDVKM. This chain's CDR3 is CASSFQGLSNYGYTF. Written as DNA, the CDR3 is TGTGCCAGCAGTTTCCAGGGACTGTCTAACTATGGCTACACCTTC.

As to this clone: One end of the junction varies from germline; a read error may be responsible. The chain uses TRBV7-7 and TRBJ2-2, with TRBD2 matching over 8 bases. CDR3 length equals 15 residues. Germline lookup yields CDR1 SSHAT and CDR2 FNYEAQ (reference sequence). CDR3 residues: CASSPIGGASGELFF. The DNA for the CDR3 is TGTGCTAGCAGCCCCATCGGGGGGGCCTCGGGGGAGCTGTTTTTT.

V gene TRBV5-4 combines with J gene TRBJ2-2, with TRBD1 matching over 9 bases. The germline CDR1 and CDR2 sequences are SGHNT and YYREEE (reference sequence). The V segment lost 2 bases and the J segment 4 bases; nucleotides outside the gene matches: 3. The CDR3 extends over 15 amino acids. DNA for the CDR3: TGTGCCAGCAGCTTTGTACAGGGGGCCACCGGGGAGCTGTTTTTT. Its protein product is CASSFVQGATGELFF.

The chain couples TRBV6-5 to TRBJ1-5; D perhaps matches TRBD1 (5 bases). The CDR3 runs 14 residues. Trimming left V 2 bases short and J 7 bases short, with 12 bases between. Germline CDR1 and CDR2: MNHEY and SVGAGI. CDR3 residues: CASSYPGGGQPQHF. The DNA for the CDR3 is TGTGCCAGCAGTTACCCTGGGGGGGGGCAGCCCCAGCATTTT.